Each of the 10 T cell receptor beta chains below was sequenced from the same sample in a study of T cell repertoires in cytomegalovirus infection (dated by TCRdb to about 2019). In the paper's terms, the treatment or condition label means: in vitro stimulation with specific CMV peptide epitopes to enrich CMV-specific T cells. Antigens for these TCRs are unknown. The sequencing machine was an Illumina HiSeq 1500. The public reads were quality trimmed at Q25 with fastp and then assembled into clones with MiXCR by TCRdb, keeping productive beta chains. Rows with one shared CDR3 protein collapse into an entry with the most common genes and DNA. The table for this sample lists hundreds of thousands of distinct CDR3 sequences; roughly 30% of them were counted only once. 15% to 20% of the sample rests with the top ten. Here the sequenced sample was cultured PBMCs, taken from culture after CMV antigen stimulation. Receptors originate from a human donor in good health (CMV status not recorded). Some clones in this sample may be carry-over from other donors' samples.

A word on this clonotype: Since a much larger clone is just one base distant, this may be a read error. V is TRBV7-8 and J is TRBJ1-5; a possible D gene is TRBD1 (5 bases). The CDR3 is made up of 14 amino acids. CDR1 and CDR2 (germline): SGHVS, FQNEAQ. The CDR3 loop is CANSSGTTGQPQHF. As DNA, the CDR3 is TGTGCCAACAGCTCGGGGACGACGGGTCAGCCCCAGCATTTT.

This clonotype was seen only a few times. A junction boundary mismatches the germline segment, possibly from a read error. V is TRBV12-3 or TRBV12-4 and J is TRBJ1-2; 7 bases are a match to TRBD1. The CDR3 runs to 13 residues. CDR3 protein: CASNLGRGYGYTF. As DNA, the CDR3 is TGTGCCAGCAATTTAGGCAGGGGGTATGGCTACACCTTC.

This sequence joins TRBV7-8 and TRBJ1-1; possibly TRBD1 for D (5 bases). This CDR3 has 15 residues. V lost 5 bases and J 2 bases, leaving 15 bases between the germline ends. Germline assignment: CDR1 SGHVS and CDR2 FQNEAQ. The CDR3 DNA reads as TGTGCCAGCAGCACCGAGTGGGGCCTCAACACTGAAGCTTTCTTT. Translating it yields CASSTEWGLNTEAFF.

This clonotype was seen more than once but under ten times. The rearrangement joins TRBV3-1 to TRBJ1-5; D is unresolved. CDR1 and CDR2 from the germline V gene are LGHDT and YNNKEL (reference sequence). The V end was cut by 4 bases, the J end by 0 bases, with 19 bases between. The length of the CDR3 is 18 residues. CDR3 sequence: CASSLTLLGGYSNQPQHF. CDR3 bases: TGTGCCAGCAGCCTTACCCTTTTGGGAGGTTATAGCAATCAGCCCCAGCATTTT.

The sample holds a few counts of this clonotype. The chain combines TRBV19 with TRBJ2-5; D gene ambiguous. In germline, CDR1 is LNHDA, CDR2 SQIVND (reference sequence). The V end lost 6 bases, the J end lost 4 bases, and 15 bases lay between the germline ends. CDR3 length equals 14 residues. Here the CDR3 DNA reads TGTGCCAGTAGAACAGAGTTGGCATCAGAGACCCAGTACTTC. Amino acids: CASRTELASETQYF.

This clonotype was observed at least ten times. The V and J genes are TRBV7-2 and TRBJ2-3, with 7 bases that match TRBD2. The CDR3 consists of 15 residues. Germline CDR1 SGHTA, CDR2 FQGNSA. The V gene end was trimmed by 8 bases and the J gene end by 4 bases; junction bases not matched to a gene: 12. The CDR3 nucleotides are TGTGCCAGCGGCCCCGTGGGGGGGTCATCAGATACGCAGTATTTT. Translation gives CASGPVGGSSDTQYF.

This clonotype was found many times. The chain uses TRBV7-2 and TRBJ2-1; 10 nucleotides match TRBD2. Trimming removed 1 base from V and 9 bases from J; junction bases left unmatched: 9. Germline values: CDR1 SGHTA, CDR2 FQGNSA. The CDR3 sequence is 16 residues long. CDR3 in DNA: TGTGCCAGCAGCTTAGGGGTACTAGCGGGATACGGTGAGCAGTTCTTC. Translation gives CASSLGVLAGYGEQFF. The whole variable domain, remainder taken from reference TRBV7-2 and TRBJ2-1, is GAGVSQSPSNKVTEKGKDVELRCDPISGHTALYWYRQSLGQGLEFLIYFQGNSAPDKSGLPSDRFSAERTGGSVSTLTIQRTQQEDSAVYLCASSLGVLAGYGEQFFGPGTRLTVL.

V is TRBV10-3 and J is TRBJ2-7, with TRBD2 identical over 7 bases. Germline lookup yields CDR1 ENHRY and CDR2 SYGVKD. J was trimmed by 3 bases and V by 2 bases; bases with no gene match: 10. The length of the CDR3 is 16 residues. CDR3 in amino acids: CAISEPGRRGDYEQYF. The CDR3, as DNA: TGTGCCATCAGTGAGCCCGGGCGTCGGGGGGACTACGAGCAGTACTTC.

This chain links TRBV24-1 with TRBJ2-5; 9 nucleotides match TRBD1. This CDR3 contains 16 residues. V shed 5 bases, J shed 3 bases, and the junction held 9 bases outside the gene matches. The V gene's germline CDR1 is KGHDR and CDR2 SFDVKD. CDR3 residues: CATSANGRDREETQYF. In DNA, the CDR3 is TGTGCCACCAGTGCCAATGGGAGGGACAGGGAAGAGACCCAGTACTTC.

The table lists this clonotype with a few counts. V gene TRBV6-6 combines with J gene TRBJ1-1; D call uncertain. Germline assignment: CDR1 MNHNY and CDR2 SVGAGI (reference sequence). This CDR3 is built from 16 residues. The V gene lost 2 bases and the J gene lost 2 bases, with 15 bases spanning the gap. The CDR3 spells CASSYPEVRENTEAFF. CDR3 DNA sequence: TGTGCCAGCAGTTACCCCGAGGTCCGGGAAAACACTGAAGCTTTCTTT.